What follows describes a single TCR beta chain. These data originate in a study of monozygotic twins with inflammatory bowel disease. Reanalyzing the 5' RACE reads, TCRdb keeps one entry per CDR3 protein, without DNA. The sample includes about 450,000 distinct CDR3 sequences. Looked up from germline, CDR1 is ENHRY and CDR2 is SYGVKD. CDR3 length equals 14 residues. V and J are TRBV10-3 and TRBJ2-2; the D call from TCRdb, TRBD1, cannot be confirmed without DNA. The source of this sequence is a human donor with ulcerative colitis or Crohn's disease, or a healthy co-twin of an affected twin (not recorded which). Sequencing was performed on blood. The CDR3 reads CAVQEPANTGELFF.